This TCR beta chain was recovered during a study of T cells in Graves' hyperthyroidism and ophthalmopathy. The CDR3 loop spans 15 amino acids. The ends were cut back, 1 base at V and 4 bases at J, with 11 bases in the middle. The germline V gene encodes CDR1 LGHDT and CDR2 YNNKEL (reference sequence). This clonotype was seen at least ten times. The TCR beta CDR3 regions underwent amplification using RNA transcripts as the source. Using the HTBI primer set, a first-round RT-PCR was run on the TCR CDR3. TCRdb re-derived calls from the multiplex PCR reads in MiXCR, one entry per CDR3 protein. The table shows fewer than 550,000 distinct CDR3 sequences, with about 15% occurring only once. The hyperthyroidism patients had all been newly diagnosed, and their disease duration was under 2 months. Their ages ranged from 18 to 65 years. Diagnoses were made from clinical symptoms, serum measures (thyroxine and TRAb), thyroid ultrasound and orbital computed tomography.

The sample taken for sequencing was blood. The source is a woman aged 18-35 years with Graves' hyperthyroidism. The chain has TRBV3-1 and TRBJ1-5; D gene ambiguous. Here the CDR3 reads CASSQGEDSNQPQHF. CDR3 sequence (DNA): TGTGCCAGCAGCCAAGGAGAGGATTCGAATCAGCCCCAGCATTTT.